A single sample gave rise to the 4 T cell receptor beta chains below, sequenced in a study of STAT3 mutations in large granular lymphocyte leukemia. Study-level findings and limits: Every T-cell large granular lymphocyte leukemia patient had at least one immunodominant TCR beta clonotype.

These receptors lack a known antigen. Only in-frame clones appear in the TCRdb table, and some are missing; sequencing was by immunoSEQ multiplex PCR. Of approximately 25,000 clones detected, 85% to 95% appear once; the ten largest clones hold 6% to 6.5%. Sequencing was performed on peripheral blood mononuclear cells. The receptors were gathered from a man aged 40-49 years with T-cell large granular lymphocyte leukemia. Some clones in this sample may be carry-over from other donors' samples.

J is TRBJ1-1 and V is TRBV6-5; D is ambiguous. The CDR3 runs to 14 residues. Germline-derived CDR1 and CDR2 are MNHEY and SVGAGI. V lost 6 bases, J lost 10 bases, and 21 bases lay in between. CDR3 loop: CASSGPLPQRTAFF. The DNA for the CDR3 is TGTGCCAGCAGCGGACCACTACCCCAGAGGACAGCTTTCTTT.

The chain combines TRBV5-1 with TRBJ1-1; 7 bases map to TRBD1. Germline V gives CDR1 SGHRS, CDR2 YFSETQ. The V and J ends lost 5 bases and 0 bases, in that order; junction bases with no gene match: 10. There are 16 residues in the CDR3. CDR3 sequence: CASRTNRGPMNTEAFF. The CDR3 region has the DNA TGCGCCAGCAGGACTAACAGGGGTCCCATGAACACTGAAGCTTTCTTT.

This rearrangement joins TRBV7-9 to TRBJ1-6; D is uncertain. The CDR3 runs to 16 residues. The germline V gene encodes CDR1 SEHNR and CDR2 FQNEAQ (reference sequence). V was shortened by 1 base and J by 5 bases, with 12 bases between the two germline ends. In DNA form, the CDR3 reads TGTGCCAGCAGCTTAGGATCGGGTCGAGATAATTCACCCCTCCACTTT. The encoded protein is CASSLGSGRDNSPLHF.

The chain couples TRBV7-9 to TRBJ1-2, with D possibly being TRBD1 (5 bases). V lost 5 bases and J 4 bases, leaving 11 bases between the germline ends. The CDR3 is 13 amino acids. The germline gives CDR1 SEHNR, CDR2 FQNEAQ (reference sequence). CDR3: CASSPGDGYGYTF. CDR3 bases: TGTGCCAGCAGCCCCGGGGACGGCTATGGCTACACCTTC.